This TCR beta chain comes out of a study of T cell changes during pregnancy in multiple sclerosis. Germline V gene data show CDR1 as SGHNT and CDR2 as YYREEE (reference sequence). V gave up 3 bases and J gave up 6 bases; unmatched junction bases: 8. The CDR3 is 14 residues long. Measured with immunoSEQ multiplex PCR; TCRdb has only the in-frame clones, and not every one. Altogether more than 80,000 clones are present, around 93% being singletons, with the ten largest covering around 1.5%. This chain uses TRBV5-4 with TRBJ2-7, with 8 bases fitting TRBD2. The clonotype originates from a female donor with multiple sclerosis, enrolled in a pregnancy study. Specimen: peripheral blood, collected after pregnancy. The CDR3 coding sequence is TGTGCCAGCAGCTCCGTAGCGGGAATGGGCGAGCAGTACTTC. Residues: CASSSVAGMGEQYF.